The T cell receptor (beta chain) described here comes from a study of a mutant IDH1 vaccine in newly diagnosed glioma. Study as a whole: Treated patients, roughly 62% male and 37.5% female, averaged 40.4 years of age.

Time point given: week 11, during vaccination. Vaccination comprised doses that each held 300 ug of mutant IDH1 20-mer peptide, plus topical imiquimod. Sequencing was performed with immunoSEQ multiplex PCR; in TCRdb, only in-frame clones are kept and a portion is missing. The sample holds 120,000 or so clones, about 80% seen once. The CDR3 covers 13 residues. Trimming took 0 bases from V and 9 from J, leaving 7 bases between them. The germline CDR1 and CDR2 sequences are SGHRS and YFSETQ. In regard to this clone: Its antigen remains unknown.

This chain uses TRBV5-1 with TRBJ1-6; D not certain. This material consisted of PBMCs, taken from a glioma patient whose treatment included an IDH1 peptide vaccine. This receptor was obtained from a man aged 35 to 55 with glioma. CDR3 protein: CASSLGLGSPLHF. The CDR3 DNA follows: TGCGCCAGCAGCTTGGGTCTGGGTTCACCCCTCCACTTT.